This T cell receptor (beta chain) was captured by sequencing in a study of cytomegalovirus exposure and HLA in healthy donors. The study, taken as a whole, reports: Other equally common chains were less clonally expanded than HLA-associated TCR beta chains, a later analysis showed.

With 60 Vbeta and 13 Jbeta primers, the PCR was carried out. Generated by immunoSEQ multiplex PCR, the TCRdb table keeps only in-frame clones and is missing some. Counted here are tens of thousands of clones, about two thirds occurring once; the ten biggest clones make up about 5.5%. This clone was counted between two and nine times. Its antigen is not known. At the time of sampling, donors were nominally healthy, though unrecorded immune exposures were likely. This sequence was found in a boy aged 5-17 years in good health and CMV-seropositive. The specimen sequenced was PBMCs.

In DNA, the CDR3 is TGTGCCAGCAGCTCCCTGCGGGCCTCAGGGGCTAATTCACCCCTCCACTTT. Translating it yields CASSSLRASGANSPLHF. This rearrangement joins TRBV11-2 to TRBJ1-6; tentative D call: TRBD1 (6 bases). V lost 4 bases, J lost 6 bases, and 19 bases lay in between. The CDR3 runs to 17 residues. Germline CDR1 and CDR2: SGHAT and FQNNGV.